The sequence of this T cell receptor beta chain was determined in a study of T cell responses to AZD1222 COVID-19 vaccine. Study at large: Second-dose groups at about 4 or about 12 weeks were pooled. Study-level findings and limits: CD4 TCRs linked to vaccination spanned spike, dominating at 160-218 and 743-854. Of the AZD1222 recipients, only five to seven were seropositive at baseline. Repertoire sampling occurred only after the peak T cell response.

Concerning this clone: Antigen: not known.

Clones were sequenced by immunoSEQ multiplex PCR, and TCRdb holds only the in-frame ones, with some missing. The table has about 170,000 clones, around 90% seen once. The CDR3 totals 15 residues. The V gene's germline CDR1 is MGHRA and CDR2 YSYEKL. V lost 4 bases, J lost 4 bases, and 14 bases lay in between. The chain combines TRBV4-1 with TRBJ2-4, with a tentative D call TRBD2 (6 bases). The source of this sequence is an adult in good health. This sample comprised peripheral blood, obtained on day 0 of AZD1222 vaccination. The CDR3 nucleotides read TGCGCCAGCAGCCCACCTGGAGGGCCGAAAAACATTCAGTACTTC. It yields the protein CASSPPGGPKNIQYF.